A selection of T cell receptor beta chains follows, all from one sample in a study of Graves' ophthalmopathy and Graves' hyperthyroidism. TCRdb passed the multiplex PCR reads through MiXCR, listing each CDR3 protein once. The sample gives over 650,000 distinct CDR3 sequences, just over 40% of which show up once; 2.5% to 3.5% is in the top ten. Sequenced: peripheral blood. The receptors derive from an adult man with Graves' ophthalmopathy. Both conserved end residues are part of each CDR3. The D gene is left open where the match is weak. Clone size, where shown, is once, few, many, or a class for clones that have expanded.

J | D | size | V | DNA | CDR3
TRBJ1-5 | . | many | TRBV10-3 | TGTGCCAGCAGCCGAATGGGGGGGGATCAGCCCCAGCATTTT | CASSRMGGDQPQHF
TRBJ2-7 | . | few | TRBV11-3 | TGTGCCAGCAGCTCAACCGGGATCGAGCAGTACTTC | CASSSTGIEQYF
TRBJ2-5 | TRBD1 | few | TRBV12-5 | TGTGCTAGTGCTGCTGGACAGGGCGGAGAGACCCAGTACTTC | CASAAGQGGETQYF
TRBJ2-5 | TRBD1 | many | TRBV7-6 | TGTGCCAGCAGCTTAGTAGGGAGACAGGGTGGCGAGACCCAGTACTTC | CASSLVGRQGGETQYF
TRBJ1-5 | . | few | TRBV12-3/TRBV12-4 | TGTGCCGGCAGCCAGGGTGAGCAGCCCCAGCATTTT | CAGSQGEQPQHF
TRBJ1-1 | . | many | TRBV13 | TGTGCCAGCAGCTCCCTGGACCGCACCGGGACTGAAGCTTTCTTT | CASSSLDRTGTEAFF
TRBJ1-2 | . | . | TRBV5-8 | TGTGCCAGCCTCCCGGGTGGGGGGAACTATGGCTACACCTTC | CASLPGGGNYGYTF
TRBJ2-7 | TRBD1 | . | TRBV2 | TGTGCTCAACAGGGGACCTCCTACGAGCAGTACTTC | CAQQGTSYEQYF
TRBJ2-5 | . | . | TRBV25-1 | TGTGCCAGCGTTGAAGGTTCCGGGTGGGAGACCCAGTACTTC | CASVEGSGWETQYF
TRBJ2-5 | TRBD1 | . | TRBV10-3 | TGTGCCATCAGTGCCCCGACAGGGGGTGGAGAGACCCAGTACTTC | CAISAPTGGGETQYF
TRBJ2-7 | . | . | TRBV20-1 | TGCAGTGCCAGCCGGGGGTTGGCTCGCGAGCAGTACTTC | CSASRGLAREQYF
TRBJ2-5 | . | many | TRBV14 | TGTGCCAGCAGCCAAGATACAAGGCGAGAGACCCAGTACTTC | CASSQDTRRETQYF
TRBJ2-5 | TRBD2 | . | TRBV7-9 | TGTGCCAGCAGCTTTAGCGGGGTCACCGCAGCAGGAAGCGAGACCCAGTACTTC | CASSFSGVTAAGSETQYF
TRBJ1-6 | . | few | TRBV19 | TGTGCCAGTACCCCGGGGCTCGGGAATTCACCCCTCCACTTT | CASTPGLGNSPLHF
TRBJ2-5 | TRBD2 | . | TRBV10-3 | TGTGCCATCAGTGAGAAGGATACTAGCGGGGGAGGGACCCAGTACTTC | CAISEKDTSGGGTQYF
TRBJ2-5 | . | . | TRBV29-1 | TGCAGCGTTGAAGGGAGAGTAGCTCAAGAGACCCAGTACTTC | CSVEGRVAQETQYF
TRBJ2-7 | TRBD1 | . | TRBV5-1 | TGCGCCAGCAGGCCATCGGGACAGAGCTACGAGCAGTACTTC | CASRPSGQSYEQYF
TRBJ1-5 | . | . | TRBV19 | TGTGCCAGTAGTATGGGGGCGGAAGAGCCCCAGCATTTT | CASSMGAEEPQHF
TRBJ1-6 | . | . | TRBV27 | TGTGCCAGCAAAGGACAAGGCGGTTCACCCCTCCACTTT | CASKGQGGSPLHF
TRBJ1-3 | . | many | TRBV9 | TGTGCCAGCAGCGTACACAGGGCTGGAAACACCATATATTTT | CASSVHRAGNTIYF